This T cell receptor beta chain was recovered during a study of CXCR3-negative and CXCR3-positive naive CD8 T cells. Researchers reported sorting every CD8+ T cell subset in triplicate, around 300,000 cells per sort. A CD45RO-CCR7+CD27+CD95- phenotype identified naive CD8+ T cells. The authors prepared UMI-labeled TRB cDNA libraries by 5' RACE. TCRdb re-called the 5' RACE reads; every CDR3 protein appears as one record, without DNA. This sample's table reports about 130,000 distinct CDR3 sequences. CDR1 is SGHTS and CDR2 is YDEGEE in the germline V gene. The CDR3 is 15 residues long. Comments on this clonotype: Its specificity is not known.

Study outcomes and limitations: TRB CDR3s of CXCR3-positive naive cells were more hydrophobic than those of CXCR3-negative naive cells. Surface CD5 looked about the same in the naive subsets, so the authors worked out TCR strength from TRB CDR3 properties.

Sequences were obtained from naive CXCR3- CD8+ T cells from blood. Subset in this sample: CD45RO-CCR7+CD27+CD95- naive CD8+ T cells lacking CXCR3 (TNR3-). The chain recombines TRBV5-8 with TRBJ2-3; TCRdb gives TRBD2 as the D gene, but with no DNA this cannot be confirmed. The TCR sequence derives from a human donor in good health. Some clones in this sample may be carry-over from other donors' samples. Here the CDR3 reads CASSPGTLSTDTQYF.